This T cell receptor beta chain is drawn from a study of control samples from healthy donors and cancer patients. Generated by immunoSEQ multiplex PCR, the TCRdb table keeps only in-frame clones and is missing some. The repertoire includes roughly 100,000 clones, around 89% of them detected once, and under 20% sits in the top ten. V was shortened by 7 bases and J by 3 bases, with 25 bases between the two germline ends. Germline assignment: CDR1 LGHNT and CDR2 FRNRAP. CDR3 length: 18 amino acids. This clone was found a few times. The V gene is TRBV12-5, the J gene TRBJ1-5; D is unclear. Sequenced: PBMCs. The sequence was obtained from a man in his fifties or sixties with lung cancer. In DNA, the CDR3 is TGTGCTAGTGTTTACACCCCGGACGGCAGCAATTTCAATCAGCCCCAGCATTTT. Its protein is CASVYTPDGSNFNQPQHF.